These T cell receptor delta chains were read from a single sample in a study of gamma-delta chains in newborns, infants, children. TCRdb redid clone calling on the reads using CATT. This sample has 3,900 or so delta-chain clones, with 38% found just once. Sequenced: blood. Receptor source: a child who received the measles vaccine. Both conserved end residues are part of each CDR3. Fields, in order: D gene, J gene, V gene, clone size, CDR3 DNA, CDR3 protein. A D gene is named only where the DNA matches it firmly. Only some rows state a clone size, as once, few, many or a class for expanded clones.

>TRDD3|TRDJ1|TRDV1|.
TGTGCTCTTGGGGAAGGTCCGGTCCCTCCGTACTGGGGGATAACGGTTTTAGCGTGGATACAAAAACAAAAAAAACTCATCTTT
CALGEGPVPPYWGITVLAWIQKQKKLIF
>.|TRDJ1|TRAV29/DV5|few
.
CSVLLCSKRRWGIHCRDKLIF
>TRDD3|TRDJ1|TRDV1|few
TGTGCTCTTGGGGAATGCCTCACCCTGCCCTCCTGGGGGTATAGAGAAGGTCGACTCATCTTT
CALGECLTLPSWGYREGRLIF
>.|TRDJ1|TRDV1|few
TGTGCTCTTGGGGCCTTCCAAGAGGATACGTTATTCATCTTT
CALGAFQEDTLFIF
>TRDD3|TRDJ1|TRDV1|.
TGTGCTCTTGGGGAACTATTCCCCCTAGGCTGGGGGATGCTTTTCTCCCTACCTCCTCAACCGTACACCGATAAACTCATCTTT
CALGELFPLGWGMLFSLPPQPYTDKLIF
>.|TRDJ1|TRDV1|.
TGTGCTCTTGGGGAACGAGAGTACACCCCTAGGCCTCTTAGGAACTACACCGATAAACTCATCTTT
CALGEREYTPRPLRNYTDKLIF
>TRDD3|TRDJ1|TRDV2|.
TGTGCCTGTGACGCATTACTGGGGGATACGGAGGGACTCATCTTT
CACDALLGDTEGLIF
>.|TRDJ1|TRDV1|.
TGTGCTCTTGGGGCCACGCACTTCCTACGTACTGGGGGCCTTAAACTCATCTTT
CALGATHFLRTGGLKLIF
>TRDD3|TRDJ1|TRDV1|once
TGTGCTCTTGGGGTTCTTTCCTCCACATTCCCCCCTCTGCTGGGGATACGGGCGTACACCGATAAACTCATCTTT
CALGVLSSTFPPLLGIRAYTDKLIF
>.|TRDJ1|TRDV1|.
TGTGCTCTTGGGGAGTCTCCCCTCCTCCTTCCTCTAAGCTGGGGGACCGGGTACACCGATAAACTCATCTTT
CALGESPLLLPLSWGTGYTDKLIF
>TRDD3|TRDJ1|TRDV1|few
TGTGCTCTTGGGGAAGACCACGGACCGTACTGGGGGATACGCTTGAACACCGATAAACTCATCTTT
CALGEDHGPYWGIRLNTDKLIF
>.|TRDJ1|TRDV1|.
TGTGCTCTTGGGGAACTAGGCCGTCTCCTCAATGGATTAGCCGATAAACTCATCTTT
CALGELGRLLNGLADKLIF
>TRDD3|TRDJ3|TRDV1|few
TGTGCTCTTGGGGAACCCACCTTCCGACTGGGGGGCCCTAGCTCCTGGGACACCCGACAGATGTTTTTC
CALGEPTFRLGGPSSWDTRQMFF
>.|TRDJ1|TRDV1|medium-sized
TGTGCTCTTGGGGAACTCCTTCCGAGACGGGGGGCACAAATCTCCCTGGCGCACACCGATAAACTCATCTTT
CALGELLPRRGAQISLAHTDKLIF
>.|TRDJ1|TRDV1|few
TGTGCTCTTGGGGAACTCTCACCAAAGTTTCATACTGAACTCATCTTT
CALGELSPKFHTELIF
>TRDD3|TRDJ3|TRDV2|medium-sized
TGTGCCTGTGACACCGAAAATCGGAATGGGGGATACCAAGGCTCCTGGGACACCCGACAGATGTTTTTC
CACDTENRNGGYQGSWDTRQMFF
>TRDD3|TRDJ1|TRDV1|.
TGTGCTCTTGGGTGTGCGCGGGGGATCGGCGATAAACTCATCTTT
CALGCARGIGDKLIF
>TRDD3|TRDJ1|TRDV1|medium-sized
TGTGCTCTTGGGGAACTAGAGGGCTACGTAGACTGGGGGATAAAACGGACCGATAAACTCATCTTT
CALGELEGYVDWGIKRTDKLIF
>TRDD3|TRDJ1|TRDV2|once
TGTGCCTGTGACCCCATGGGGGATACACCCGATAAACTCATCTTT
CACDPMGDTPDKLIF
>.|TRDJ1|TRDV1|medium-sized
TGTGCTCTTGGGGAATATCGGCCTGCCCTACACACCGATAAACTCATCTTT
CALGEYRPALHTDKLIF
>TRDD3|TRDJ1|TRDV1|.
TGTGCTCTTGGGGAAAGGTGCTCCTTTCCAGTACTGGGGGATACTTTCGATAAACTCATCTTT
CALGERCSFPVLGDTFDKLIF
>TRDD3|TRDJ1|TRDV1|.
TGTGCTCTTGGGGAATCCCTCGCTGGTCGGGGTACTGGGGGTTCCTTTACCTACACAGATAAACTCATCTTT
CALGESLAGRGTGGSFTYTDKLIF
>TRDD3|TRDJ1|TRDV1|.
TGTGCTCTTGGGGAACCCCTCACTGGGGGACCCACCGATAAACTCATCTTT
CALGEPLTGGPTDKLIF
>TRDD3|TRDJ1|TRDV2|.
TGTGCCTGTGACACCGGAAATGGGGGATACGCGGGGGACGTAAGGGATAAACTCATCTTT
CACDTGNGGYAGDVRDKLIF
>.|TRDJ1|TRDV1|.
TGTGCTCTTGGGGAACAAGGGAATGGGGGCTACACCGATAAACTCATCTTT
CALGEQGNGGYTDKLIF
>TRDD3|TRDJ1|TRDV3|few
TGTGCCTTTGATCCTCCCCCTTCCTCCTACTGGGGGATACGCGTATCCGGCGCCGATAAACTCATCTTT
CAFDPPPSSYWGIRVSGADKLIF
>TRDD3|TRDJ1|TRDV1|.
TGTGCTCCTGGGGGCCTCGGATCCCCACCATACTGGGGGATAGATACGGGAGGGCCCATCTTT
CAPGGLGSPPYWGIDTGGPIF
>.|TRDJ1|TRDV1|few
TGTGCTCTTGGGGAACTTTACGTCGGCTGGGCTCCACCCGATAAACTCATCTTT
CALGELYVGWAPPDKLIF
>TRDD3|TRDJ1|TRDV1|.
TGTGCTCTTGGGGAACTCCATTCGCGGTGGGGGATACTAGGGTACACCGATAAACTCATCTTT
CALGELHSRWGILGYTDKLIF
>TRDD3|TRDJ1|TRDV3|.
TGTGCCTCCCATGGGGGATACTGGGGGTACACCGATAAACTCATCTTT
CASHGGYWGYTDKLIF
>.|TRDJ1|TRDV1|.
TGTGCTCTTGGGGGAATCCCAGCCTGGGTTCCGTGGGCGTACACCGATAAACTCATCTTT
CALGGIPAWVPWAYTDKLIF
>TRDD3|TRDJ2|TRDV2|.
TGTGCCTGTGACTCCGTACTGGGGGTCTTAGGGGCACAACTCTTCTTT
CACDSVLGVLGAQLFF
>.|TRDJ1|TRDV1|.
TGTGCTCTTGGGGGTCAGCGAAGGTCCAGATCGGATGTTTGGGAACTCATCTTT
CALGGQRRSRSDVWELIF
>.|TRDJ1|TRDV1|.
TGTGCTCTTGGGGGATTCCTCCCCTGGTGGGGGGAGTACACCGATAAACTCATCTTT
CALGGFLPWWGEYTDKLIF
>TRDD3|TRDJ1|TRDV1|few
TGTGCTCTTGGGGAACTTCGTTCCCGTACTGGGGGATACCGAGCGAGCGATAAACTCATCTTT
CALGELRSRTGGYRASDKLIF
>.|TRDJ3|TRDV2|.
TGTGCCTGTGACGGGACTTCCTCACGGGGCTACAGCTCCTGGGACACCCGACAGATGTTTTTC
CACDGTSSRGYSSWDTRQMFF
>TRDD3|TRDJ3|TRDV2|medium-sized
TGTGCCTGTGAACTACTGGGGGATATTCGAAGCTCCTGGGACACCCGACAGATGTTTTTC
CACELLGDIRSSWDTRQMFF
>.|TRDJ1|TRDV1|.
TGTGCTCTTGGGGGGCTTCCTCCTCAATCCTGGGGGTTTCTGTACACCGATAAACTCATCTTT
CALGGLPPQSWGFLYTDKLIF
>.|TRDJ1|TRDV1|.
TGTGCTCTTGGGGAACCCCCGGCCTTCCCCTTCTTCCAAGGGGACCAGTACACCGATAAACTCATCTTT
CALGEPPAFPFFQGDQYTDKLIF
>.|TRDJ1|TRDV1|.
TGTGCTCTTGGGGAACCCATATTAGTTCCTCCTGGAACCGATAAACTCATCTTT
CALGEPILVPPGTDKLIF
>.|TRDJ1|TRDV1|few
TGTGCTCTTGGGAGGAACCTAGGGGGTTTTGTTGTGTACACCGATAAACTCATCTTT
CALGRNLGGFVVYTDKLIF
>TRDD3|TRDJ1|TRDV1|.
TGTGCTCTTGGGGAACTTCCGTTCCTACTACCGACTGGGGGATACGCTGGCCTGTACACCGATAAACTCATCTTT
CALGELPFLLPTGGYAGLYTDKLIF
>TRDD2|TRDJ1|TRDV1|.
TGTGCTCTTGGGGAACTCAGCCTTCCTACGGGGCCCCGATACGACGATAAACTCATCTTT
CALGELSLPTGPRYDDKLIF
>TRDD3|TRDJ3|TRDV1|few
TGTGCTCTTGGGGAACCACGGCGGTTTGGGGATACGCGTAAGGTCTGGGACACCCGACAGATGTTTTTC
CALGEPRRFGDTRKVWDTRQMFF
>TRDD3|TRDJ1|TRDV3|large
TGTGCCTTTAGGGAGGCCTACTGGGGGATCTCCACCGATAAACTCATCTTT
CAFREAYWGISTDKLIF
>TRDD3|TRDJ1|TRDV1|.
TGTGCTCTTGGGGCGAACCACTATCGCCGTCCTACGAGGTCGAGGAGGGGATACGACACCGATAAACTCATCTTT
CALGANHYRRPTRSRRGYDTDKLIF
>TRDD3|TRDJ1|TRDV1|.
TGTGCTCTTGGGGAATTAGCCGGAATCTTCGTGGGGGATACGCCGGGGTTCGATAAACTCATCTTT
CALGELAGIFVGDTPGFDKLIF
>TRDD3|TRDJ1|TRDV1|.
TGTGCTCTTGGGGAACTTTTCCTAGCGACTGGGGGATACACCGATAAACTCATCTTT
CALGELFLATGGYTDKLIF
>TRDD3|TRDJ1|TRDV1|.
TGTGCTCTTGGGGAATGGACCGACACCCCTAACGGTTACTGGGGGGTCGAGTACACCGATAAACTCATCTTT
CALGEWTDTPNGYWGVEYTDKLIF
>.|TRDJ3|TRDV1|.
TGTGCTCTTGGGGAACGTCTCCGTGGGCGCGCCCGCTCCTGGGACACCCGACAGATGTTTTTC
CALGERLRGRARSWDTRQMFF
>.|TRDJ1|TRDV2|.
TGTGCCTGTGACTCACTAAGGGGCGATAAACTCATCTTT
CACDSLRGDKLIF
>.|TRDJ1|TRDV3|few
TGTGCCTTTATACCTTTACGCGAGGAGTACACCGATAAACTCATCTTT
CAFIPLREEYTDKLIF
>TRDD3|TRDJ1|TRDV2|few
TGTGCCTGTGACACCCTTTCGCTGGGGGACACCGATAAACTCATCTTT
CACDTLSLGDTDKLIF